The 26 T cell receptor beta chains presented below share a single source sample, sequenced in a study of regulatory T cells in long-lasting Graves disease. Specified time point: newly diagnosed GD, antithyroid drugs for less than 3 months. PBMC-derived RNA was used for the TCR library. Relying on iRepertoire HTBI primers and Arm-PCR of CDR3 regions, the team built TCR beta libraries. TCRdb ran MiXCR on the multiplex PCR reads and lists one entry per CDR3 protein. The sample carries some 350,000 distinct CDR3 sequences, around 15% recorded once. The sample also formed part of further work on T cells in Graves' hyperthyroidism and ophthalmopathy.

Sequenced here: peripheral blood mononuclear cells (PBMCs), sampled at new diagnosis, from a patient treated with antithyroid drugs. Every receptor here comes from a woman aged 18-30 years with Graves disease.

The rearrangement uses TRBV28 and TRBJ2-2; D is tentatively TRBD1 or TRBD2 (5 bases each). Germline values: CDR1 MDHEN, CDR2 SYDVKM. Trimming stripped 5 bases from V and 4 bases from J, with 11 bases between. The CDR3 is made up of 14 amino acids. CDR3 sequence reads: CASSIDSGTGELFF. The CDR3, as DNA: TGTGCCAGCAGTATCGACAGCGGCACCGGGGAGCTGTTTTTT.

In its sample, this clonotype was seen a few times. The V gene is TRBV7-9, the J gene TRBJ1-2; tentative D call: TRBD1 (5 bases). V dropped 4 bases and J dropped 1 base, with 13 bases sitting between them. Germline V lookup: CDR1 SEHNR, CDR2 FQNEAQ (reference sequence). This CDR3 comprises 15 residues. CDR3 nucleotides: TGTGCCAGCAGCTCCCCGGACGGACATAACTATGGCTACACCTTC. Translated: CASSSPDGHNYGYTF.

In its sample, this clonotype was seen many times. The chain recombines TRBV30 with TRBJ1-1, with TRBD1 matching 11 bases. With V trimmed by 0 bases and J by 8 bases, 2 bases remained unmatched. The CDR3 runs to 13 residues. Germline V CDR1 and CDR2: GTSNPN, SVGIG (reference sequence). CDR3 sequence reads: CAWSVRTGGEAFF. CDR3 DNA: TGTGCCTGGAGTGTAAGGACAGGGGGCGAAGCTTTCTTT.

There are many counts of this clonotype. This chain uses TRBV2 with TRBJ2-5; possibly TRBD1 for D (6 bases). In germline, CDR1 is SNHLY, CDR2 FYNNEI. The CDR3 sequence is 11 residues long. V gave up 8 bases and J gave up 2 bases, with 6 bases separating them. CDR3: CASGQQETQYF. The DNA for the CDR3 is TGTGCCAGCGGACAGCAAGAGACCCAGTACTTC.

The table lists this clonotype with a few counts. CDR3 sequence (DNA): TGTGCCAGCAGCTTATATCAGGGCAGCCAAATGAACACTGAAGCTTTCTTT. Amino acid sequence: CASSLYQGSQMNTEAFF. This chain joins TRBV11-2 and TRBJ1-1, with a possible D match to TRBD1 (5 bases). CDR1 and CDR2 (germline): SGHAT, FQNNGV. The CDR3 has 17 residues. Trimming pared 2 bases from V and 0 bases from J, leaving 16 bases between.

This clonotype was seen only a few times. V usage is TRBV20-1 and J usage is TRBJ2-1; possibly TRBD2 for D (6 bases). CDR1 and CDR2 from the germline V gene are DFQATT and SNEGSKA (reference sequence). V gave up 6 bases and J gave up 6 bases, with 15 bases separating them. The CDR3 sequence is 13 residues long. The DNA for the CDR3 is TGCAGTGCCCGACGGGGGAAAGTCAATGAGCAGTTCTTC. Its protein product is CSARRGKVNEQFF.

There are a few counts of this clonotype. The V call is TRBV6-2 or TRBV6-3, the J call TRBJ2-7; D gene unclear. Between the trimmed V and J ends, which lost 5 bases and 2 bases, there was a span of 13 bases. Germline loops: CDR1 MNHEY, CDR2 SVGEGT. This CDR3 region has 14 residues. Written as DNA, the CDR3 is TGTGCCAGCAGTGGACGCGGACGTCCCTACGAGCAGTACTTC. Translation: CASSGRGRPYEQYF.

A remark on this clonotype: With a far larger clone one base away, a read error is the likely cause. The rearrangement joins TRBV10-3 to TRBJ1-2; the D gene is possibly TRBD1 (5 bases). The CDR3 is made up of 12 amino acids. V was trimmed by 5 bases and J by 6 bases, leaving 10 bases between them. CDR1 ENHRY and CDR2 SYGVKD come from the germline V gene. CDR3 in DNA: TGTGCCATCAGTTCCGCGGGACATGGCTACACCTTC. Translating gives CAISSAGHGYTF.

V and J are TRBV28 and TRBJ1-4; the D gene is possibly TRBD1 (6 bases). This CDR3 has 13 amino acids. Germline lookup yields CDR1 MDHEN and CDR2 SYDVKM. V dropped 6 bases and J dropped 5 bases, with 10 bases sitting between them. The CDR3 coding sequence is TGTGCCAGCAGCTACAGGGAGAATGAAAAACTGTTTTTT. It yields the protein CASSYRENEKLFF. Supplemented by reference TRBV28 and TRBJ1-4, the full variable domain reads DVKVTQSSRYLVKRTGEKVFLECVQDMDHENMFWYRQDPGLGLRLIYFSYDVKMKEKGDIPEGYSVSREKKERFSLILESASTNQTSMYLCASSYRENEKLFFGSGTQLSVL.

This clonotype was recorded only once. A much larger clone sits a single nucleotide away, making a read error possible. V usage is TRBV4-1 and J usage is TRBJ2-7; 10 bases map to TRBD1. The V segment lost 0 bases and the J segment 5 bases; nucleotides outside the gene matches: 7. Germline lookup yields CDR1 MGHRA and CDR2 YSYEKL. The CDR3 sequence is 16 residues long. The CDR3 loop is CASSQELGQGTHEQYF. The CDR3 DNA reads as TGCGCCAGCAGCCAAGAACTGGGACAGGGGACCCACGAGCAGTACTTC.

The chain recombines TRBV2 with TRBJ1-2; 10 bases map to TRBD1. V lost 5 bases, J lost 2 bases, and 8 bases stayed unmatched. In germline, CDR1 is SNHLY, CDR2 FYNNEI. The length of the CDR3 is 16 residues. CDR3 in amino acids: CASSPHGTGENYGYTF. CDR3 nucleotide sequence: TGTGCCAGCAGTCCTCACGGGACAGGGGAAAACTATGGCTACACCTTC.

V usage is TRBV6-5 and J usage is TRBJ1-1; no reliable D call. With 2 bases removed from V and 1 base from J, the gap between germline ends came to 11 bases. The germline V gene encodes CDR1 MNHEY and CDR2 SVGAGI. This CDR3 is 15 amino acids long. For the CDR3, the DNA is TGTGCCAGCAGTTACCGAAACAGCCAGAACACTGAAGCTTTCTTT. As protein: CASSYRNSQNTEAFF.

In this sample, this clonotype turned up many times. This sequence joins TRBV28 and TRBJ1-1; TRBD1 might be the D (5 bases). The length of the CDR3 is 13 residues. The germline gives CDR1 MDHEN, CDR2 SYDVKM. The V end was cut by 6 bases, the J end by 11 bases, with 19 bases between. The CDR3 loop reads CASSLAGRLGAFF. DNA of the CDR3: TGTGCCAGCAGCCTGGCGGGACGTCTTGGCGCTTTCTTT.

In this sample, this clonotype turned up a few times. The CDR3 sequence is CASSSSTGQNQPQHF. As DNA, the CDR3 is TGTGCCAGCAGCTCTTCGACAGGGCAAAATCAGCCCCAGCATTTT. The genes are TRBV6-1 and TRBJ1-5; TRBD1 matches 7 bases. There are 15 residues in the CDR3. Germline trimming cut 6 bases from V and 4 bases from J; bases unmatched to any gene: 9. Germline loops: CDR1 MNHNS, CDR2 SASEGT.

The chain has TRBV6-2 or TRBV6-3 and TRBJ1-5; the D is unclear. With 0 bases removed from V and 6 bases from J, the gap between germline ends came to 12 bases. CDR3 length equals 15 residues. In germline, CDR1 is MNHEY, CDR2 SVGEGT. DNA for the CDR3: TGTGCCAGCAGTTACTCGGCGCAGGCTGGTCAGCCCCAGCATTTT. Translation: CASSYSAQAGQPQHF.

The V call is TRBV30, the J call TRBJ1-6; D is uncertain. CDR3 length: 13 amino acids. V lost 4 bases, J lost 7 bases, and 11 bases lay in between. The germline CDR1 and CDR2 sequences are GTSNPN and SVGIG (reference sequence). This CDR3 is CAWKGSGNSPLHF. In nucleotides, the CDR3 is TGTGCCTGGAAGGGATCGGGGAATTCACCCCTCCACTTT.

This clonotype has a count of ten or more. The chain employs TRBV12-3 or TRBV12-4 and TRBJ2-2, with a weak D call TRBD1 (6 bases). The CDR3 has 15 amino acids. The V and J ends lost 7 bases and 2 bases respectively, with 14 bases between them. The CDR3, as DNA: TGTGCCAGCACCCCGGGACACGAAAACACCGGGGAGCTGTTTTTT. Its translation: CASTPGHENTGELFF.

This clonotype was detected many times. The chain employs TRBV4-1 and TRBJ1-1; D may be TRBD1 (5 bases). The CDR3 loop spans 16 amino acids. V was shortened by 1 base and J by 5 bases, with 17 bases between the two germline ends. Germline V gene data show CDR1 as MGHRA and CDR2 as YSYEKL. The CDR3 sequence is CASSQAGVGGRTEAFF. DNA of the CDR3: TGCGCCAGCAGCCAAGCTGGGGTGGGGGGACGGACTGAAGCTTTCTTT.

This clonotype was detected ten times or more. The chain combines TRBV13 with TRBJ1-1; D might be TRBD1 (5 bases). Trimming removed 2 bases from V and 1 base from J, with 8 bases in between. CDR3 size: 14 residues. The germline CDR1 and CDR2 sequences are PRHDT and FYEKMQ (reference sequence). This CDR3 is CASSLLGGNTEAFF. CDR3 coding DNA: TGTGCCAGCAGCTTATTGGGGGGGAACACTGAAGCTTTCTTT.

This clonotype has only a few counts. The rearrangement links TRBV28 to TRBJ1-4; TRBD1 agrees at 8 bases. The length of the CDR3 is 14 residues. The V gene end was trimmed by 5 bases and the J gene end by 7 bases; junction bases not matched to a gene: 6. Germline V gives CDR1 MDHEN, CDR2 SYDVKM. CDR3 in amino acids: CASSPQGGREKLFF. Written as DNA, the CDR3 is TGTGCCAGCAGTCCACAGGGGGGGCGTGAAAAACTGTTTTTT.

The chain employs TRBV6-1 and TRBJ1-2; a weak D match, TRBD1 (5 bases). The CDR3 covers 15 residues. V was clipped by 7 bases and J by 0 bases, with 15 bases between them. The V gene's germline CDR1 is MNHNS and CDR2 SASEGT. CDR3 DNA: TGTGCCAGCACTTTGGTTGGGACTACTAACTATGGCTACACCTTC. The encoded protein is CASTLVGTTNYGYTF.

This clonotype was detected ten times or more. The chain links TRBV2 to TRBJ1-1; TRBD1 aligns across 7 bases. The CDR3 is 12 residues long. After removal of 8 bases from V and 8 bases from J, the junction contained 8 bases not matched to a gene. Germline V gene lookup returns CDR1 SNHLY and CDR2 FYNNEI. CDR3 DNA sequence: TGTGCCAGCCGACAGGGAATCAGGGAAGCTTTCTTT. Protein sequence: CASRQGIREAFF.

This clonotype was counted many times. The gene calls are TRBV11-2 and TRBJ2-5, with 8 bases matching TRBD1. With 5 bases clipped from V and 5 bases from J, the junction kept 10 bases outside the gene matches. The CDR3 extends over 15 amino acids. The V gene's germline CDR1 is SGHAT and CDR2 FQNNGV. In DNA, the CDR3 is TGTGCCAGCAGCCTAGGACAGGGTAGAGGGGAGACCCAGTACTTC. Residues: CASSLGQGRGETQYF.

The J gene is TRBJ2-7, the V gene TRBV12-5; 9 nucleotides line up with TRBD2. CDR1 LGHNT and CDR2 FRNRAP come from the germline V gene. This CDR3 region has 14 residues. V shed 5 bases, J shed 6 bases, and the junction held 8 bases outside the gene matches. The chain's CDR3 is CASGPPGLASEQYF. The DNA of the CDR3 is TGTGCTAGTGGTCCGCCCGGACTAGCGAGCGAGCAGTACTTC.

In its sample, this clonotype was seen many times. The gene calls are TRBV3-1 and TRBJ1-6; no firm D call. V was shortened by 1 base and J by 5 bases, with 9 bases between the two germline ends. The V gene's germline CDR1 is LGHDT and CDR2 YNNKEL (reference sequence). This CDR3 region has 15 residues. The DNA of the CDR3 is TGTGCCAGCAGCCAAGTAGGGCAGGATAATTCACCCCTCCACTTT. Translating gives CASSQVGQDNSPLHF.

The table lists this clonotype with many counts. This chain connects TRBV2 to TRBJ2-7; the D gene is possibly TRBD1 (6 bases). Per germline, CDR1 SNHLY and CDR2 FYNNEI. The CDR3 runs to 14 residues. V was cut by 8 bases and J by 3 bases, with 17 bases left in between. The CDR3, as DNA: TGTGCCAGCCAAGACAGGACCCACAGCTACGAGCAGTACTTC. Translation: CASQDRTHSYEQYF.